The sequence of this T cell receptor beta chain was determined in a study of shared clonotypes between healthy human individuals. Germline V gene data show CDR1 as SGHTA and CDR2 as FQGNSA. Germline trimming cut 1 base from V and 4 bases from J; bases unmatched to any gene: 4. The CDR3 has 15 residues. Profiled with immunoSEQ multiplex PCR; TCRdb holds only in-frame clones, not every one. The table includes some 2,000,000 clones, 95% detected once. Study results and caveats: A few donors held about 5% of naive CD4 clonotypes in common.

A split of CD4+ cells into CD45RA+ naive and CD45RA-negative memory subsets was performed. Remarks on this clone: The antigen is not known.

This clonotype was obtained from a man younger than 35 in good health. The genes are TRBV7-2 and TRBJ1-5; TRBD1 aligns across 7 bases. Material for sequencing was naive CD4+ T cells sorted from blood. This sample's subset: CD45RA+ positively selected. CDR3 DNA: TGTGCCAGCAGCTTAGACAGGGGTGCAAATCAGCCCCAGCATTTT. Protein sequence: CASSLDRGANQPQHF.